The 4 T cell receptor beta chains below were found in one sample sequenced in a study of cytomegalovirus exposure and HLA in healthy donors. 13 Jbeta primers and 60 Vbeta primers were used for the PCR. Libraries were prepared by immunoSEQ multiplex PCR; TCRdb keeps only in-frame clonotypes and omits some of them. The sample has 150,000 to 200,000 clones; around nine tenths are singletons. The sequencing sample was made of PBMCs. The receptors derive from a woman aged 18-29 years in good health and CMV-seronegative.

The chain joins TRBV7-8 to TRBJ1-1, with D unclear. Trimming shortened V by 0 bases and J by 1 base, and 6 bases separated the two germline ends. This CDR3 is 14 amino acids long. The germline V gene has CDR1 SGHVS and CDR2 FQNEAQ. The CDR3 loop is CASSLAAGNTEAFF. The CDR3, as DNA: TGTGCCAGCAGCTTAGCTGCGGGGAACACTGAAGCTTTCTTT.

CDR3 bases: TGTGCCAGCAGCCAGTCGGGGTATACGCAGTATTTT. Translated, it gives CASSQSGYTQYF. V and J are TRBV7-2 and TRBJ2-3, with a weak D call TRBD2 (5 bases). The CDR3 contains 12 residues. CDR1 is SGHTA, CDR2 FQGNSA, per germline. V lost 5 bases, J lost 7 bases, and 10 bases lay in between.

The CDR3 spells CASTPWGTGLTGELFF. CDR3 in DNA: TGTGCCAGTACCCCATGGGGGACAGGACTGACCGGGGAGCTGTTTTTT. J is TRBJ2-2 and V is TRBV19; 8 bases line up with TRBD1. The CDR3 loop spans 16 amino acids. Trimming cost V 7 bases and J 5 bases; bases outside gene matches: 12. CDR1 LNHDA and CDR2 SQIVND come from the germline V gene (reference sequence).

V is TRBV7-9 and J is TRBJ1-4; D might be TRBD1 (6 bases). The CDR3 sequence is 15 residues long. CDR1 and CDR2 from the germline V gene are SEHNR and FQNEAQ (reference sequence). Trimming left V 1 base short and J 8 bases short, with 14 bases between. The CDR3 nucleotides read TGTGCCAGCAGCTTAGTGGGACAACCTGGGGAAAAACTGTTTTTT. This translates into CASSLVGQPGEKLFF.